What follows are 25 T cell receptor beta chains derived from one specimen sequenced in a study of T cells after yellow fever vaccination. Using its own MiXCR run on the 5' RACE reads, TCRdb lists one record per CDR3 protein. The sample consists of 100,000 to 150,000 distinct CDR3 sequences, around 9.8% of them appearing once. The starting material was CD8+ T cells sorted from PBMCs, obtained on the day of the yellow fever booster vaccination. These receptors were collected from a man aged 18 to 29 who received the YFV17D yellow fever vaccine.

This chain links TRBV3-1 with TRBJ2-1; TRBD1 matches 10 bases. The CDR3 has 16 amino acids. Germline V gene data show CDR1 as LGHDT and CDR2 as YNNKEL (reference sequence). The J segment lost 4 bases and the V segment lost 1 base, leaving 4 bases of the junction unmatched. In DNA form, the CDR3 reads TGTGCCAGCAGCCAAGCCGGGACAGGGGATTACAATGAGCAGTTCTTC. Translated, it gives CASSQAGTGDYNEQFF.

This clonotype was counted between two and nine times. This CDR3 reads CASSQGQGGYGYTF. Written as DNA, the CDR3 is TGCGCCAGCAGCCAAGGACAGGGGGGTTATGGCTACACCTTC. V and J are TRBV4-1 and TRBJ1-2; the match to TRBD1 covers 9 bases. V trimming: 1 base; J trimming: 5 bases; junction bases outside the gene matches: 2. Germline V gene lookup returns CDR1 MGHRA and CDR2 YSYEKL. This CDR3 has 14 residues.

V is TRBV11-2 and J is TRBJ1-1; a weak D match, TRBD1 (6 bases). The germline V gene has CDR1 SGHAT and CDR2 FQNNGV. Trimming removed 5 bases at V and 6 bases at J, with 16 bases between. CDR3 size: 14 residues. CDR3 sequence: CASSQKFQGPEAFF. As DNA, the CDR3 is TGTGCCAGCAGCCAGAAGTTTCAGGGGCCTGAAGCTTTCTTT.

This clonotype was recorded many times. The rearrangement uses TRBV5-1 and TRBJ2-7; unclear D gene. Germline lookup yields CDR1 SGHRS and CDR2 YFSETQ. V gave up 6 bases and J gave up 0 bases, with 7 bases separating them. This CDR3 has 12 amino acids. The CDR3 DNA follows: TGCGCCAGCATGACGGACTCCTACGAGCAGTACTTC. Translating gives CASMTDSYEQYF. Based on the CDR3 plus reference TRBV5-1 and TRBJ2-7, the full variable domain is KAGVTQTPRYLIKTRGQQVTLSCSPISGHRSVSWYQQTPGQGLQFLFEYFSETQRNKGNFPGRFSGRQFSNSRSEMNVSTLELGDSALYLCASMTDSYEQYFGPGTRLTVT.

This clonotype occurred a few times. CDR3 in DNA: TGTGCCAGCAGCCCCGGGACAGCGACCGGGGAGCTGTTTTTT. Protein sequence: CASSPGTATGELFF. V and J are TRBV7-3 and TRBJ2-2; TRBD1 agrees at 7 bases. Germline CDR1 SGHTA, CDR2 FQGTGA. The V and J ends lost 5 bases and 5 bases, in that order; junction bases with no gene match: 5. CDR3 size: 14 residues. Combining the CDR3 with reference TRBV7-3 and TRBJ2-2 gives the whole variable domain GAGVSQTPSNKVTEKGKYVELRCDPISGHTALYWYRQSLGQGPEFLIYFQGTGAADDSGLPNDRFFAVRPEGSVSTLKIQRTERGDSAVYLCASSPGTATGELFFGEGSRLTVL.

The rearrangement uses TRBV20-1 and TRBJ2-7, with D tentatively TRBD1 (5 bases). Germline CDR1 reads DFQATT; CDR2 reads SNEGSKA (reference sequence). The CDR3 sequence is 13 residues long. V lost 5 bases and J lost 0, with 11 bases in between. CDR3 loop: CSALPQGSYEQYV. The CDR3 coding sequence is TGCAGTGCTCTACCGCAGGGCTCCTACGAGCAGTACGTC.

This clonotype was counted many times. This chain connects TRBV27 to TRBJ1-6; possible D gene TRBD1, 5 bases. Germline CDR1 and CDR2: MNHEY and SMNVEV (reference sequence). The CDR3 has 15 amino acids. With 4 bases removed from V and 7 bases from J, the gap between germline ends came to 14 bases. The CDR3 region has the DNA TGTGCCAGCAGTTCGGCGGGACGGCAAAATTCACCCCTCCACTTT. As protein: CASSSAGRQNSPLHF.

The chain uses TRBV9 and TRBJ2-1, with D possibly TRBD2 on 7 matching bases. Trimming removed 3 bases at V and 8 bases at J, with 9 bases between. This CDR3 contains 12 residues. Germline CDR1 is SGDLS and CDR2 is YYNGEE. CDR3 amino acids: CASSEGGDEQFF. The CDR3 DNA reads as TGTGCCAGCAGCGAGGGGGGGGATGAGCAGTTCTTC.

This clonotype has a handful of counts. The V and J genes are TRBV7-8 and TRBJ1-1; TRBD1 might be the D (5 bases). This CDR3 is 14 amino acids long. Trimming took off 3 bases at V and 4 bases at J, with 12 bases between the two ends. CDR1 and CDR2 (germline): SGHVS, FQNEAQ. CDR3 sequence: CASSLYWGGTEAFF. DNA of the CDR3: TGTGCCAGCAGCTTGTACTGGGGGGGCACTGAAGCTTTCTTT.

This clonotype was counted many times. This chain connects TRBV4-3 to TRBJ2-3; 9 bases match TRBD2. Per the germline V gene, CDR1 is LGHNA and CDR2 is YSLEER. The V and J ends lost 1 base and 2 bases, in that order; junction bases with no gene match: 1. The CDR3 runs to 15 residues. The CDR3 protein is CASSQGGGATDTQYF. CDR3 nucleotide sequence: TGCGCCAGCAGCCAAGGCGGGGGGGCCACAGATACGCAGTATTTT.

The chain links TRBV6-5 to TRBJ2-1, with 7 bases identical to TRBD2. The CDR3 runs 16 residues. Germline values: CDR1 MNHEY, CDR2 SVGAGI. With V trimmed by 0 bases and J by 6 bases, 8 bases remained unmatched. The chain's CDR3 is CASSYSTWGGSNEQFF. DNA of the CDR3: TGTGCCAGCAGTTACTCGACGTGGGGGGGTTCCAATGAGCAGTTCTTC.

This clonotype was seen a handful of times. The chain couples TRBV28 to TRBJ1-5; 7 positions match TRBD1. The CDR3 covers 16 residues. J gave up 3 bases and V 5 bases, and 10 bases lay outside the gene matches. Germline-derived CDR1 and CDR2 are MDHEN and SYDVKM. CDR3 residues: CASSARTGAFNQPQHF. CDR3 DNA: TGTGCCAGCAGTGCAAGAACAGGGGCATTCAATCAGCCCCAGCATTTT.

This rearrangement joins TRBV28 to TRBJ1-5; TRBD1 is a possible D gene (5 bases). Germline CDR1 reads MDHEN; CDR2 reads SYDVKM. V lost 3 bases and J 6 bases, leaving 15 bases between the germline ends. CDR3 length: 15 residues. The CDR3 DNA is TGTGCCAGCAGTTTCGGCAGGGAGCGGGGTCAGCCCCAGCATTTT. This translates into CASSFGRERGQPQHF.

The chain couples TRBV10-2 to TRBJ2-1; 8 nucleotides match TRBD2. Trimming removed 7 bases from V and 10 bases from J; junction bases left unmatched: 12. Germline assignment: CDR1 WSHSY and CDR2 SAAADI. The CDR3 totals 14 residues. Here the CDR3 reads CASTPQRGGREQFF. CDR3 in DNA: TGCGCCAGCACCCCCCAACGGGGGGGTAGAGAGCAGTTCTTC.

This clonotype was seen many times. The chain recombines TRBV4-3 with TRBJ2-2; TRBD1 matches 8 bases. The V and J ends lost 0 bases and 4 bases, in that order; junction bases with no gene match: 7. This CDR3 has 17 amino acids. CDR1 is LGHNA, CDR2 YSLEER, per germline. CDR3 in amino acids: CASSQDRRQGFTGELFF. CDR3 bases: TGCGCCAGCAGCCAAGATCGGCGACAGGGGTTCACCGGGGAGCTGTTTTTT.

This clonotype was counted between two and nine times. This chain uses TRBV19 with TRBJ2-2, with 9 bases fitting TRBD1. Germline assignment: CDR1 LNHDA and CDR2 SQIVND (reference sequence). The CDR3 has 16 amino acids. The junction had 10 bases not matched to a gene; V was cut back by 6 bases and J by 5 bases. CDR3 protein: CASSPPGQGLTGELFF. In DNA, the CDR3 is TGTGCCAGTAGCCCACCGGGACAGGGCTTAACCGGGGAGCTGTTTTTT.

In this sample, this clonotype turned up a few times. The chain employs TRBV29-1 and TRBJ2-1, with D possibly matching TRBD2 (5 bases). V dropped 3 bases and J dropped 7 bases, with 10 bases sitting between them. Germline V gene lookup returns CDR1 SQVTM and CDR2 ANQGSEA. This CDR3 is 12 amino acids long. The CDR3 coding sequence is TGCAGCGTTGACCCTCAGCGGAATGAGCAGTTCTTC. Amino acid sequence: CSVDPQRNEQFF.

The chain employs TRBV19 and TRBJ1-2; D might be TRBD1 (6 bases). This CDR3 has 12 residues. Deletions cut 7 bases from V and 4 bases from J, with 10 bases between. Per germline, CDR1 LNHDA and CDR2 SQIVND (reference sequence). In DNA form, the CDR3 reads TGTGCCAGTAAACAGGGCGCCTATGGCTACACCTTC. Translation gives CASKQGAYGYTF.

The chain recombines TRBV3-1 with TRBJ1-1; D may be TRBD1 (6 bases). V lost 0 bases and J 4 bases, leaving 9 bases between the germline ends. Germline V gene data show CDR1 as LGHDT and CDR2 as YNNKEL (reference sequence). The CDR3 covers 14 residues. Here the CDR3 reads CASSQDIGGTEAFF. DNA of the CDR3: TGTGCCAGCAGCCAAGATATAGGGGGCACTGAAGCTTTCTTT.

This sequence joins TRBV10-3 and TRBJ2-1; TRBD1 matches at 9 bases. Germline V gene lookup returns CDR1 ENHRY and CDR2 SYGVKD. V dropped 6 bases and J dropped 1; count of bases not matched to a gene: 1. The CDR3 has 14 amino acids. Here the CDR3 DNA reads TGTGCCATCAGCGGGACAGGGTCCTACAATGAGCAGTTCTTC. Residues: CAISGTGSYNEQFF.

The rearrangement joins TRBV19 to TRBJ1-2, with TRBD1 identical over 7 bases. Germline CDR1 reads LNHDA; CDR2 reads SQIVND (reference sequence). This CDR3 is built from 15 residues. Trimming removed 0 bases from V and 10 bases from J; junction bases left unmatched: 11. CDR3 loop: CASSIDSGQLKFYTF. The CDR3 nucleotides read TGTGCCAGTAGTATAGACTCGGGACAGCTCAAGTTCTACACCTTC.

This clonotype was observed a handful of times. V usage is TRBV6-5 and J usage is TRBJ2-7; a possible D gene is TRBD2 (5 bases). The CDR3 is made up of 13 amino acids. With 10 bases removed from V and 4 bases from J, the gap between germline ends came to 17 bases. The germline V gene encodes CDR1 MNHEY and CDR2 SVGAGI. The CDR3 spells CATTPGRGYEQYV. CDR3 coding DNA: TGTGCCACCACTCCAGGTAGAGGGTACGAGCAGTACGTC.

Only a few counts were recorded for this clonotype. This chain uses TRBV7-7 with TRBJ2-3, with D unclear. Germline V gene lookup returns CDR1 SSHAT and CDR2 FNYEAQ (reference sequence). V shed 5 bases and J shed 0 bases, with 12 bases lying between them. CDR3 length equals 15 residues. This CDR3 reads CASSPEPSSTDTQYF. The CDR3 DNA is TGTGCCAGCAGCCCCGAACCAAGTAGCACAGATACGCAGTATTTT.

This clonotype was seen a handful of times. V gene TRBV5-1 combines with J gene TRBJ1-1, with 7 bases aligning to TRBD1. Per the germline V gene, CDR1 is SGHRS and CDR2 is YFSETQ. The CDR3 consists of 18 residues. V lost 0 bases to trimming and J lost 1 base; unmatched junction nucleotides: 12. The CDR3: CASSLAGRGQFWNTEAFF. CDR3 DNA: TGCGCCAGCAGCTTGGCGGGTAGGGGGCAATTTTGGAACACTGAAGCTTTCTTT.

This chain connects TRBV5-1 to TRBJ1-5; 7 bases align to TRBD1. V was pared by 4 bases and J by 10 bases, with 17 bases of the junction left unmatched. This CDR3 is 16 amino acids long. Germline V lookup: CDR1 SGHRS, CDR2 YFSETQ. This CDR3 reads CASSVGNGQAKDPQHF. The CDR3 nucleotides are TGCGCCAGCAGCGTAGGCAATGGACAGGCAAAGGACCCCCAGCATTTT.